By sample share, the clone carrying this T cell receptor beta chain is large. Its antigen is not identified. This CDR3 region has 13 residues. Germline V gene lookup returns CDR1 SGHDT and CDR2 YYEEEE. Trimming pared 2 bases from V and 3 bases from J, leaving 8 bases between. The data are from a study of liver allograft versus peripheral blood T cells. On the study more broadly: A comparison was made between T cell receptor repertoires in transplanted livers and those in recipients' peripheral blood. Study-wide results and limits: Reportedly, the T cell receptor repertoires inside liver allografts were not the same as those in peripheral blood.

Using its own MiXCR run on the reads, TCRdb lists one record per CDR3 protein. The sample lists 1,500 to 2,000 distinct CDR3 sequences; approximately 17% were seen once. The receptor comes from a human patient who had a liver transplant. Some T cells may trace back to the graft donor. The chain links TRBV5-6 to TRBJ1-2; D is perhaps TRBD1 (6 bases). CDR3 bases: TGTGCCAGCAGCTTTGGGACATACTATGGCTACACCTTC. It specifies CASSFGTYYGYTF.